One and the same sample provided the 29 T cell receptor beta chains below, sequenced in a study of cytomegalovirus exposure and HLA in healthy donors. Use of 60 Vbeta and 13 Jbeta primers characterized the PCR. Profiled with immunoSEQ multiplex PCR; TCRdb holds only in-frame clones, not every one. The repertoire table contains tens of thousands of clones. Sequenced sample: PBMCs. The receptors were sampled from a woman aged 55-75 years in good health and CMV-seronegative.

V is TRBV9 and J is TRBJ2-5; 9 bases align to TRBD2. The CDR3 is made up of 16 amino acids. V lost 0 bases and J lost 1; bases outside the gene matches: 4. CDR1 SGDLS and CDR2 YYNGEE come from the germline V gene. The CDR3 nucleotides are TGTGCCAGCAGCGTAGGGACTAGCGTGTTCCAAGAGACCCAGTACTTC. It yields the protein CASSVGTSVFQETQYF. The full variable domain, with the rest looked up from reference TRBV9 and TRBJ2-5, is DSGVTQTPKHLITATGQRVTLRCSPRSGDLSVYWYQQSLDQGLQFLIQYYNGEERAKGNILERFSAQQFPDLHSELNLSSLELGDSALYFCASSVGTSVFQETQYFGPGTRLLVL.

The V call is TRBV5-1, the J call TRBJ1-3, with 9 nucleotides matching TRBD1. There are 14 residues in the CDR3. Germline trimming cut 0 bases from V and 6 bases from J; bases unmatched to any gene: 1. Looked up from germline, CDR1 is SGHRS and CDR2 is YFSETQ. The CDR3 DNA reads as TGCGCCAGCAGCTTGGGACAGGGGGAAAACACCATATATTTT. It translates to CASSLGQGENTIYF.

The genes are TRBV6-5 and TRBJ2-1; D perhaps matches TRBD1 (6 bases). The CDR3 runs 12 residues. Germline CDR1 and CDR2: MNHEY and SVGAGI. Trimming took off 11 bases at V and 5 bases at J, with 13 bases between the two ends. The CDR3 DNA reads TGTGCCTCTACAGGGTATCACAATGAGCAGTTCTTC. Residues: CASTGYHNEQFF.

V usage is TRBV28 and J usage is TRBJ1-5; no clear D. CDR1 MDHEN and CDR2 SYDVKM come from the germline V gene. Trimming stripped 6 bases from V and 0 bases from J, with 9 bases between. The CDR3 loop spans 14 amino acids. In DNA form, the CDR3 reads TGTGCCAGCAGCTCCTCGGTTAGCAATCAGCCCCAGCATTTT. This sequence encodes CASSSSVSNQPQHF.

J is TRBJ2-7 and V is TRBV10-3; weak D call: TRBD2 (6 bases). Trimming left V 2 bases short and J 0 bases short, with 8 bases between. Looked up from germline, CDR1 is ENHRY and CDR2 is SYGVKD. The CDR3 spans 14 residues. The CDR3 protein is CAISEATSSYEQYF. The CDR3 region has the DNA TGTGCCATCAGTGAGGCGACTAGCTCCTACGAGCAGTACTTC.

V and J are TRBV5-4 and TRBJ2-3; 8 bases line up with TRBD2. This CDR3 region has 17 residues. Germline V gene sequence: CDR1 SGHNT, CDR2 YYREEE (reference sequence). V gave up 0 bases and J gave up 5 bases; unmatched junction bases: 11. The DNA for the CDR3 is TGTGCCAGCAGCTTGGAGTTAGCGGGATCTCCGGGAGATACGCAGTATTTT. This gives the protein CASSLELAGSPGDTQYF. The whole variable domain, remainder taken from reference TRBV5-4 and TRBJ2-3, is ETGVTQSPTHLIKTRGQQVTLRCSSQSGHNTVSWYQQALGQGPQFIFQYYREEENGRGNFPPRFSGLQFPNYSSELNVNALELDDSALYLCASSLELAGSPGDTQYFGPGTRLTVL.

This chain joins TRBV18 and TRBJ2-7; tentative D call: TRBD2 (6 bases). Germline CDR1 KGHSH, CDR2 LQKENI. The CDR3 is 15 residues long. V was trimmed by 6 bases and J by 4 bases, leaving 19 bases between them. CDR3 protein: CASSLAGTVSYEQYF. For the CDR3, the DNA is TGTGCCAGCTCCCTCGCGGGAACCGTTAGTTACGAGCAGTACTTC.

The chain has TRBV7-2 and TRBJ2-7; D is perhaps TRBD2 (5 bases). The germline V and J ends were trimmed by 1 base and 6 bases, with 7 bases remaining between them. The germline V gene has CDR1 SGHTA and CDR2 FQGNSA. The length of the CDR3 is 12 residues. CDR3 in DNA: TGTGCCAGCAGCTTAGTCGAGGGCGAGCAGTACTTC. It specifies CASSLVEGEQYF.

The rearrangement links TRBV6-5 to TRBJ1-2; 7 nucleotides match TRBD1. Looked up from germline, CDR1 is MNHEY and CDR2 is SVGAGI. CDR3 length: 15 amino acids. The trim removed 0 bases at V and 7 bases at J, leaving 8 bases unmatched. The CDR3 protein is CASSYSFDREGGYTF. The CDR3 nucleotides are TGTGCCAGCAGTTACTCTTTCGACAGGGAAGGTGGCTACACCTTC.

The CDR3 DNA follows: TGCGCCAGCAGCTTGGAGGTTCTGGACACATGGAGCTCCTACGAGCAGTACTTC. Its protein is CASSLEVLDTWSSYEQYF. This chain connects TRBV5-1 to TRBJ2-7, with D tentatively TRBD1 (5 bases). The germline gives CDR1 SGHRS, CDR2 YFSETQ. The CDR3 has 18 amino acids. The germline V and J ends were trimmed by 0 bases and 0 bases, with 19 bases remaining between them.

The chain has TRBV6-5 and TRBJ2-3, with 9 bases lining up with TRBD1. The CDR3 extends over 14 amino acids. V was clipped by 4 bases and J by 3 bases; unmatched bases: 2. Germline V gene sequence: CDR1 MNHEY, CDR2 SVGAGI. CDR3 coding DNA: TGTGCCAGCAGTTTACAGGGGGCGACAGATACGCAGTATTTT. This encodes CASSLQGATDTQYF.

The chain has TRBV27 and TRBJ2-3, with 8 bases fitting TRBD2. This CDR3 comprises 18 residues. J lost 1 base, V lost 2 bases, and 11 bases had no gene match. Germline V lookup: CDR1 MNHEY, CDR2 SMNVEV (reference sequence). The CDR3 DNA reads as TGTGCCAGCAGTTTAAGGCCTAGCGGGCTTGATCGCACAGATACGCAGTATTTT. The encoded protein is CASSLRPSGLDRTDTQYF.

The rearrangement uses TRBV7-9 and TRBJ2-6; D uncertain. Germline V gene lookup returns CDR1 SEHNR and CDR2 FQNEAQ (reference sequence). V lost 3 bases to trimming and J lost 1 base, with 10 bases between them. This CDR3 comprises 16 residues. The CDR3 DNA reads TGTGCCAGCAGCTTTATGTTATATTCTGGGGCCAACGTCCTGACTTTC. Translation gives CASSFMLYSGANVLTF.

The chain links TRBV9 to TRBJ1-1; D unresolved. Germline-derived CDR1 and CDR2 are SGDLS and YYNGEE. The CDR3 is made up of 13 amino acids. Trimming cost V 2 bases and J 8 bases, with 13 bases left between them. CDR3 nucleotides: TGTGCCAGCAGCGTCGACAAGGCTGCCGAAGCTTTCTTT. It is translated as CASSVDKAAEAFF.

The chain has TRBV7-9 and TRBJ1-1; 10 nucleotides match TRBD1. CDR1 and CDR2 from the germline V gene are SEHNR and FQNEAQ (reference sequence). The J segment lost 0 bases and the V segment lost 1 base, leaving 2 bases of the junction unmatched. The CDR3 has 16 amino acids. DNA of the CDR3: TGTGCCAGCAGCTTAGGGACAGGGGGAATGAACACTGAAGCTTTCTTT. Its translation is CASSLGTGGMNTEAFF.

This sequence joins TRBV7-8 and TRBJ2-4; 9 nucleotides agree with TRBD1. V dropped 4 bases and J dropped 5; count of bases not matched to a gene: 6. CDR3 length equals 15 residues. Germline V gene data show CDR1 as SGHVS and CDR2 as FQNEAQ. The CDR3 DNA reads as TGTGCCAGCAGCTCCCAGAACAGGGGGCAAAACATTCAGTACTTC. This sequence encodes CASSSQNRGQNIQYF.

This chain connects TRBV19 to TRBJ2-7; perhaps TRBD1 as D (6 bases). CDR3 length equals 15 residues. V dropped 11 bases and J dropped 1 base, with 21 bases sitting between them. CDR1 is LNHDA, CDR2 SQIVND, per germline (reference sequence). CDR3: CAANLRQGKSYEQYF. The DNA of the CDR3 is TGTGCCGCCAACCTGAGGCAGGGGAAATCCTACGAGCAGTACTTC.

This chain links TRBV2 with TRBJ2-2; 9 bases align to TRBD1. This CDR3 is 14 amino acids long. CDR1 SNHLY and CDR2 FYNNEI come from the germline V gene. V dropped 6 bases and J dropped 7; count of bases not matched to a gene: 6. The chain's CDR3 is CASSPGQGNGELFF. CDR3 sequence (DNA): TGTGCCAGCAGCCCGGGACAGGGAAACGGGGAGCTGTTTTTT.

CDR3 DNA: TGTGCCAGCAGCCCGGGACAGAACATACAAAACACCGGGGAGCTGTTTTTT. Its translation: CASSPGQNIQNTGELFF. The V call is TRBV9, the J call TRBJ2-2, with 7 bases lining up with TRBD1. Germline V gene data show CDR1 as SGDLS and CDR2 as YYNGEE. The V and J ends lost 4 bases and 2 bases, in that order; junction bases with no gene match: 11. The CDR3 consists of 17 residues.

V gene TRBV2 combines with J gene TRBJ2-1, with a tentative D call TRBD2 (5 bases). This CDR3 contains 16 residues. The germline CDR1 and CDR2 sequences are SNHLY and FYNNEI. Trimming removed 1 base from V and 8 bases from J, with 18 bases in between. The CDR3 is CASSEGRGPKGHEQFF. In DNA, the CDR3 is TGTGCCAGCAGTGAAGGGAGAGGGCCTAAAGGCCATGAGCAGTTCTTC. Full variable domain (rest looked up from reference TRBV2 and TRBJ2-1): EPEVTQTPSHQVTQMGQEVILRCVPISNHLYFYWYRQILGQKVEFLVSFYNNEISEKSEIFDDQFSVERPDGSNFTLKIRSTKLEDSAMYFCASSEGRGPKGHEQFFGPGTRLTVL.

This chain connects TRBV4-1 to TRBJ2-1; D possibly corresponds to TRBD2 (6 bases). Germline CDR1 and CDR2: MGHRA and YSYEKL. CDR3 length: 19 amino acids. Trimming pared 4 bases from V and 1 base from J, leaving 23 bases between. The CDR3, as DNA: TGCGCCAGCAGCCGTTTTGGGGGGACCAGCATCAATTCCTACAATGAGCAGTTCTTC. Encoded protein: CASSRFGGTSINSYNEQFF.

The CDR3 coding sequence is TGTGCCAGCAGCTACGCGGATCCCGAGCAGTACTTC. Translation gives CASSYADPEQYF. The rearrangement uses TRBV7-9 and TRBJ2-7; D call uncertain. Trimming took 4 bases from V and 6 from J, leaving 10 bases between them. The germline V gene has CDR1 SEHNR and CDR2 FQNEAQ (reference sequence). The CDR3 covers 12 residues.

This rearrangement joins TRBV19 to TRBJ1-2; 9 bases map to TRBD1. The CDR3 length is 14 residues. The J segment lost 3 bases and the V segment lost 5 bases, leaving 4 bases of the junction unmatched. The germline CDR1 and CDR2 sequences are LNHDA and SQIVND (reference sequence). The CDR3 here is CASSSGQGDYGYTF. CDR3 DNA: TGTGCCAGTAGTTCGGGACAGGGAGACTATGGCTACACCTTC.

The rearrangement uses TRBV5-1 and TRBJ2-7, with a possible D match to TRBD1 (6 bases). CDR3 length equals 13 residues. Germline lookup yields CDR1 SGHRS and CDR2 YFSETQ. Trimming cost V 2 bases and J 5 bases, with 11 bases left between them. The CDR3 reads CASSFIPGDEQYF. The CDR3 bases are TGCGCCAGCAGCTTCATTCCAGGGGACGAGCAGTACTTC.

The gene calls are TRBV19 and TRBJ1-4, with TRBD1 matching 9 bases. The CDR3 sequence is 15 residues long. The germline V gene encodes CDR1 LNHDA and CDR2 SQIVND (reference sequence). J was trimmed by 7 bases and V by 4 bases; bases with no gene match: 7. This CDR3 is CASSTPGQGIEKLFF. Here the CDR3 DNA reads TGTGCCAGTAGTACACCCGGACAGGGGATTGAAAAACTGTTTTTT.

This chain uses TRBV5-1 with TRBJ2-2; possible D gene TRBD2, 5 bases. The V end was cut by 2 bases, the J end by 5 bases, with 10 bases between. The V gene's germline CDR1 is SGHRS and CDR2 YFSETQ. The CDR3 spans 14 residues. The CDR3 sequence: CASSFADLTGELFF. The CDR3 DNA reads as TGCGCCAGCAGCTTCGCGGACTTAACCGGGGAGCTGTTTTTT.

The CDR3 DNA reads as TGTGCCAGCAGTTTAGAACACGGGAAACTGTTTTTT. Residues: CASSLEHGKLFF. The chain combines TRBV28 with TRBJ1-4; no definite D call. CDR3 size: 12 residues. Trimming pared 2 bases from V and 11 bases from J, leaving 9 bases between. CDR1 and CDR2 (germline): MDHEN, SYDVKM.

This chain links TRBV9 with TRBJ2-3, with 8 bases matching TRBD2. Germline trimming cut 4 bases from V and 0 bases from J; bases unmatched to any gene: 16. CDR3 size: 19 residues. Germline CDR1 SGDLS, CDR2 YYNGEE. The CDR3: CASSPSPGTRKTSTDTQYF. The CDR3 region has the DNA TGTGCCAGCAGCCCAAGTCCCGGGACTAGGAAGACTAGCACAGATACGCAGTATTTT. Looking up the rest from reference TRBV9 and TRBJ2-3 gives the full variable domain: DSGVTQTPKHLITATGQRVTLRCSPRSGDLSVYWYQQSLDQGLQFLIQYYNGEERAKGNILERFSAQQFPDLHSELNLSSLELGDSALYFCASSPSPGTRKTSTDTQYFGPGTRLTVL.

This rearrangement joins TRBV5-1 to TRBJ1-2; a weak D match, TRBD1 (6 bases). This CDR3 contains 14 residues. CDR1 and CDR2 (germline): SGHRS, YFSETQ. V lost 0 bases, J lost 6 bases, and 12 bases lay in between. CDR3 protein: CASSLGNRVDGYTF. CDR3 sequence (DNA): TGCGCCAGCAGCTTGGGGAACAGGGTTGATGGCTACACCTTC. Based on the CDR3 plus reference TRBV5-1 and TRBJ1-2, the full variable domain is KAGVTQTPRYLIKTRGQQVTLSCSPISGHRSVSWYQQTPGQGLQFLFEYFSETQRNKGNFPGRFSGRQFSNSRSEMNVSTLELGDSALYLCASSLGNRVDGYTFGSGTRLTVV.